Listed below are T cell receptor beta chains from one sample, sequenced in a study of spatial heterogeneity in lung cancer. TCRdb analysed the 5' RACE reads with MiXCR anew, one entry per CDR3 protein. The sample includes 65,000 to 85,000 distinct CDR3 sequences, around 21% seen only once; the top ten take roughly 6.2%. Sequences were derived from PBMCs, sampled at surgery. The source of these receptors is a male donor with early-stage non-small cell lung cancer. Both conserved end residues are part of each CDR3. D genes are given only for firm matches. Only some rows state a clone size, as once, few, many or a class for expanded clones.

d_gene: TRBD1
v_gene: TRBV11-3
j_gene: TRBJ1-1
abundance: .
CDR3aa: CASRTGQGLDRVNTEAFF
CDR3nt: TGTGCCAGCAGGACAGGACAGGGCCTAGACCGGGTGAACACTGAAGCTTTCTTT

d_gene: .
v_gene: TRBV20-1
j_gene: TRBJ2-7
abundance: few
CDR3aa: CSASRVSHEQYF
CDR3nt: TGCAGTGCTAGCCGGGTTAGTCACGAGCAGTACTTC

d_gene: TRBD1
v_gene: TRBV24-1
j_gene: TRBJ2-1
abundance: .
CDR3aa: CATSDRTGRNEQFF
CDR3nt: TGTGCCACCAGTGACCGGACAGGGAGGAATGAGCAGTTCTTC

d_gene: TRBD1
v_gene: TRBV7-9
j_gene: TRBJ1-5
abundance: many
CDR3aa: CASSRQGFQPQHF
CDR3nt: TGTGCCAGCAGCCGACAGGGGTTTCAGCCCCAGCATTTT

d_gene: .
v_gene: TRBV20-1
j_gene: TRBJ2-7
abundance: few
CDR3aa: CSARANGPYEQYF
CDR3nt: TGCAGTGCTAGAGCAAACGGTCCCTACGAGCAGTACTTC

d_gene: TRBD2
v_gene: TRBV24-1
j_gene: TRBJ2-1
abundance: .
CDR3aa: CATSDSWTSRSYNEQFF
CDR3nt: TGTGCCACCAGTGACTCTTGGACTAGCCGCTCCTACAATGAGCAGTTCTTC

d_gene: .
v_gene: TRBV6-5
j_gene: TRBJ2-3
abundance: .
CDR3aa: CASTPSPGKDTQYF
CDR3nt: TGTGCCAGCACCCCCTCCCCGGGGAAAGATACGCAGTATTTT

d_gene: TRBD2
v_gene: TRBV5-4
j_gene: TRBJ2-3
abundance: few
CDR3aa: CASSSGLAGGTDTQYF
CDR3nt: TGTGCCAGCAGCTCTGGACTAGCGGGAGGAACAGATACGCAGTATTTT

d_gene: .
v_gene: TRBV25-1
j_gene: TRBJ2-7
abundance: .
CDR3aa: CASRMNSYEQYF
CDR3nt: TGTGCCAGCAGAATGAACTCCTACGAGCAGTACTTC

d_gene: .
v_gene: TRBV29-1
j_gene: TRBJ2-3
abundance: .
CDR3aa: CSVEDPGRLPGEYF
CDR3nt: TGCAGCGTTGAAGATCCAGGACGGCTCCCGGGGGAGTATTTT

d_gene: .
v_gene: TRBV19
j_gene: TRBJ1-4
abundance: .
CDR3aa: CASSNGYNEKLFF
CDR3nt: TGTGCCAGTAGTAACGGATATAATGAAAAACTGTTTTTT

d_gene: .
v_gene: TRBV27
j_gene: TRBJ1-5
abundance: .
CDR3aa: CASSSTRSNQPQHF
CDR3nt: TGTGCCAGCAGTTCCACCCGTAGCAATCAGCCCCAGCATTTT

d_gene: .
v_gene: TRBV20-1
j_gene: TRBJ2-1
abundance: .
CDR3aa: CSASGMLYNEQFF
CDR3nt: TGCAGTGCTAGCGGGATGCTCTACAATGAGCAGTTCTTC

d_gene: TRBD2
v_gene: TRBV19
j_gene: TRBJ2-1
abundance: few
CDR3aa: CASSPTGTSGRWQFF
CDR3nt: TGTGCCAGTAGCCCCACCGGGACTAGCGGGAGATGGCAGTTCTTC

d_gene: .
v_gene: TRBV30
j_gene: TRBJ2-3
abundance: .
CDR3aa: CAWSYTSDTQYF
CDR3nt: TGTGCCTGGAGCTATACATCGGATACGCAGTATTTT

d_gene: .
v_gene: TRBV14
j_gene: TRBJ2-5
abundance: many
CDR3aa: CASSQDETQYF
CDR3nt: TGTGCCAGCAGCCAAGACGAGACCCAGTACTTC

d_gene: TRBD1
v_gene: TRBV20-1
j_gene: TRBJ1-2
abundance: .
CDR3aa: CSARDGQGASGYTF
CDR3nt: TGCAGTGCTAGAGACGGACAGGGGGCGTCTGGCTACACCTTC

d_gene: .
v_gene: TRBV6-5
j_gene: TRBJ1-5
abundance: .
CDR3aa: CASSPLSGGINQPQHF
CDR3nt: TGTGCCAGCAGCCCCTTATCGGGGGGAATCAATCAGCCCCAGCATTTT

d_gene: .
v_gene: TRBV28
j_gene: TRBJ2-7
abundance: medium-sized
CDR3aa: CASSPEGVDEQYF
CDR3nt: TGTGCCAGCAGTCCAGAAGGGGTCGACGAGCAGTACTTC

d_gene: .
v_gene: TRBV28
j_gene: TRBJ1-3
abundance: many
CDR3aa: CASTFTGAGGGNTIYF
CDR3nt: TGTGCCAGCACTTTTACGGGGGCAGGCGGCGGAAACACCATATATTTT

d_gene: TRBD1
v_gene: TRBV5-1
j_gene: TRBJ2-3
abundance: few
CDR3aa: CASSLAGTDRGDTQYF
CDR3nt: TGCGCCAGCAGCTTGGCCGGGACAGACCGGGGAGATACGCAGTATTTT

d_gene: .
v_gene: TRBV10-3
j_gene: TRBJ1-2
abundance: .
CDR3aa: CAISDGQNYGYTF
CDR3nt: TGTGCCATCAGTGATGGGCAGAACTATGGCTACACCTTC

d_gene: TRBD1
v_gene: TRBV12-3/TRBV12-4
j_gene: TRBJ2-2
abundance: many
CDR3aa: CASSSPHRQGRNTGELFF
CDR3nt: TGTGCCAGCAGTTCGCCCCACCGACAGGGGCGGAACACCGGGGAGCTGTTTTTT

d_gene: TRBD2
v_gene: TRBV29-1
j_gene: TRBJ2-3
abundance: many
CDR3aa: CSLLAGVGGDTQYF
CDR3nt: TGCAGCCTACTAGCGGGAGTCGGTGGAGATACGCAGTATTTT

d_gene: .
v_gene: TRBV3-1
j_gene: TRBJ1-3
abundance: few
CDR3aa: CASSHQFGNTIYF
CDR3nt: TGTGCCAGCAGCCATCAGTTTGGAAACACCATATATTTT

d_gene: TRBD2
v_gene: TRBV6-1
j_gene: TRBJ2-7
abundance: few
CDR3aa: CASSSLAGVGYEQYF
CDR3nt: TGTGCCAGCAGTTCTCTAGCGGGAGTCGGGTACGAGCAGTACTTC

d_gene: TRBD1
v_gene: TRBV10-3
j_gene: TRBJ2-7
abundance: medium-sized
CDR3aa: CAISEQGARYEQYF
CDR3nt: TGTGCCATCAGTGAGCAGGGGGCGAGATACGAGCAGTACTTC

d_gene: .
v_gene: TRBV6-6
j_gene: TRBJ1-6
abundance: .
CDR3aa: CASSFSSSPLHF
CDR3nt: TGTGCCAGCAGTTTTAGTAGCTCACCCCTCCACTTT

d_gene: .
v_gene: TRBV11-1
j_gene: TRBJ2-3
abundance: few
CDR3aa: CASSLQTDTQYF
CDR3nt: TGTGCCAGCAGCTTACAGACAGATACGCAGTATTTT

d_gene: TRBD2
v_gene: TRBV4-3
j_gene: TRBJ2-3
abundance: .
CDR3aa: CASSQDRLTSGGTDTQYF
CDR3nt: TGCGCCAGCAGCCAAGATCGCCTCACTAGCGGGGGCACAGATACGCAGTATTTT

d_gene: .
v_gene: TRBV30
j_gene: TRBJ2-5
abundance: .
CDR3aa: CASIGQQETQYF
CDR3nt: TGTGCCAGTATTGGACAGCAAGAGACCCAGTACTTC